This paragraph reports one T cell receptor (beta chain). Sequencing was performed with immunoSEQ multiplex PCR; in TCRdb, only in-frame clones are kept and a portion is missing. The repertoire has some 140,000 clones, approximately 85% of them found once; the top ten carry around 4.7%. The CDR3 spans 11 residues. Germline V gene sequence: CDR1 DFQATT, CDR2 SNEGSKA (reference sequence). With 5 bases removed from V and 12 bases from J, the gap between germline ends came to 16 bases. This sample was included in a study of blood T cell repertoires in COVID-19. Sequenced sample: peripheral blood. The rearrangement joins TRBV20-1 to TRBJ2-5; tentatively, D is TRBD2 (5 bases). The receptor was derived from a human donor in a cohort sampled during active COVID-19. CDR3 in amino acids: CSAPRGSSKYF. The CDR3 region has the DNA TGCAGTGCTCCCCGGGGTAGTTCGAAGTACTTC.